Presented here are 29 T cell receptor beta chains from one specimen sequenced in a study of CD4+ T cells in melanoma. The data were produced by immunoSEQ multiplex PCR, yet TCRdb's version contains in-frame clones alone and is incomplete. The repertoire holds more than 12,000 clones, with approximately 62% as singletons. Source material: cells from a culture (not recorded whether cultured in vitro). The source is a human donor with melanoma.

CDR3 in DNA: TGTGCCAGCAGCTTTAGTGCTTCTGCCATAGCTTTCTTT. This codes for CASSFSASAIAFF. This chain uses TRBV11-2 with TRBJ1-1; D not certain. Germline CDR1 is SGHAT and CDR2 is FQNNGV. Trimming removed 3 bases from V and 10 bases from J, with 15 bases in between. The CDR3 extends over 13 amino acids.

This clone was seen only once. The gene calls are TRBV7-6 and TRBJ2-3, with 8 bases fitting TRBD2. The ends lost 0 bases at V and 1 base at J; junction bases unmatched: 3. This CDR3 region has 16 residues. Germline V gene sequence: CDR1 SGHVS, CDR2 FNYEAQ. CDR3 sequence: CASSLAPGGGTDTQYF. The CDR3 bases are TGTGCCAGCAGCTTAGCGCCGGGGGGGGGCACAGATACGCAGTATTTT.

The gene calls are TRBV7-8 and TRBJ2-5; D remains unclear. The CDR3 has 14 residues. V lost 5 bases, J lost 2 bases, and 12 bases lay in between. Looked up from germline, CDR1 is SGHVS and CDR2 is FQNEAQ. CDR3 sequence (DNA): TGTGCCAGCAGCCCAGCTCTGTATCAAGAGACCCAGTACTTC. It codes for CASSPALYQETQYF.

V usage is TRBV10-3 and J usage is TRBJ1-5; possible D gene TRBD1, 5 bases. The CDR3 has 16 residues. Per germline, CDR1 ENHRY and CDR2 SYGVKD. V was pared by 6 bases and J by 5 bases, with 20 bases between. The CDR3 reads CAISNFKGYGDQPQHF. The CDR3 region has the DNA TGTGCCATCAGCAACTTCAAGGGGTACGGGGATCAGCCCCAGCATTTT.

The chain is built from TRBV5-1 and TRBJ1-1; D is perhaps TRBD1 (6 bases). The CDR3 is 16 residues long. Germline CDR1 SGHRS, CDR2 YFSETQ. The V end lost 0 bases, the J end lost 6 bases, and 18 bases lay between the germline ends. In DNA form, the CDR3 reads TGCGCCAGCAGCTTGGAGTCTCGCGGGGGCGGTCCTGAAGCTTTCTTT. This encodes CASSLESRGGGPEAFF.

The gene calls are TRBV27 and TRBJ2-2; D gene uncertain. The V gene's germline CDR1 is MNHEY and CDR2 SMNVEV (reference sequence). This CDR3 region has 15 residues. Trimming cost V 3 bases and J 0 bases, with 8 bases left between them. DNA for the CDR3: TGTGCCAGCAGTTTTGCTAGAGCGAACACCGGGGAGCTGTTTTTT. Translation gives CASSFARANTGELFF.

The genes are TRBV18 and TRBJ2-7; D is possibly TRBD2 (7 bases). The CDR3 has 14 residues. The V end lost 3 bases, the J end lost 2 bases, and 11 bases lay between the germline ends. Germline lookup yields CDR1 KGHSH and CDR2 LQKENI. DNA for the CDR3: TGTGCCAGCTCACCCGAGGGGGGGGCCTACGAGCAGTACTTC. Amino acids: CASSPEGGAYEQYF.

The CDR3 loop reads CASSDSAGYGYTF. CDR3 sequence (DNA): TGTGCCAGCAGTGATTCGGCAGGCTATGGCTACACCTTC. The chain combines TRBV2 with TRBJ1-2; D unclear. Germline assignment: CDR1 SNHLY and CDR2 FYNNEI. V was shortened by 3 bases and J by 4 bases, with 9 bases between the two germline ends. The CDR3 consists of 13 residues.

This chain links TRBV6-5 with TRBJ1-6; no firm D call. V was clipped by 2 bases and J by 9 bases, with 8 bases between them. The CDR3 covers 13 residues. In germline, CDR1 is MNHEY, CDR2 SVGAGI. CDR3 amino acids: CASSYMNFSPLHF. The CDR3 DNA follows: TGTGCCAGCAGTTACATGAATTTTTCACCCCTCCACTTT.

The chain couples TRBV7-8 to TRBJ1-5, with a possible D match to TRBD1 (5 bases). Trimming shortened V by 1 base and J by 15 bases, and 13 bases separated the two germline ends. Per germline, CDR1 SGHVS and CDR2 FQNEAQ. This CDR3 spans 12 amino acids. The CDR3 reads CASSLGKGSAHF. The CDR3 DNA sequence: TGTGCCAGCAGCTTAGGGAAGGGGTCAGCGCATTTT.

This chain joins TRBV15 and TRBJ1-1, with 7 nucleotides matching TRBD1. This CDR3 region has 14 residues. The V segment lost 2 bases and the J segment 2 bases; nucleotides outside the gene matches: 2. The germline V gene has CDR1 LNHNV and CDR2 YYDKDF (reference sequence). CDR3 DNA: TGTGCCACCAGCAGATCAGGGGGTAACACTGAAGCTTTCTTT. Translated, it gives CATSRSGGNTEAFF.

This clone qualifies as medium-sized. The chain joins TRBV5-1 to TRBJ2-7, with D perhaps TRBD1 (6 bases). The CDR3 is 14 amino acids. With 2 bases removed from V and 2 bases from J, the gap between germline ends came to 11 bases. CDR1 SGHRS and CDR2 YFSETQ come from the germline V gene. The CDR3 region has the DNA TGCGCCAGCAGCTTAGGGACAACAACCTACGAGCAGTACTTC. Its translation is CASSLGTTTYEQYF.

The chain uses TRBV30 and TRBJ2-3; D is possibly TRBD2 (5 bases). The V end was cut by 2 bases, the J end by 0 bases, with 39 bases between. The CDR3 is 24 residues long. Germline V gives CDR1 GTSNPN, CDR2 SVGIG (reference sequence). The CDR3 sequence: CAWSSPTKPVRAEVLKSSTDTQYF. The CDR3 DNA is TGTGCCTGGAGTTCTCCCACCAAACCGGTCCGGGCGGAGGTCCTGAAGAGTAGCACAGATACGCAGTATTTT.

This rearrangement joins TRBV6-1 to TRBJ2-5; 9 nucleotides match TRBD2. V shed 4 bases, J shed 3 bases, and the junction held 15 bases outside the gene matches. Germline CDR1 is MNHNS and CDR2 is SASEGT. This CDR3 is built from 18 residues. This chain's CDR3 is CASSALAGGVGLKETQYF. The CDR3 DNA follows: TGTGCCAGCAGTGCACTCGCGGGGGGGGTAGGCCTCAAAGAGACCCAGTACTTC.

CDR3 amino acids: CATSRAPGTGLGQFF. For the CDR3, the DNA is TGTGCCACCAGCAGAGCTCCGGGCACGGGCTTAGGGCAGTTCTTC. This chain links TRBV15 with TRBJ2-1; no definite D call. Germline V lookup: CDR1 LNHNV, CDR2 YYDKDF (reference sequence). The CDR3 is made up of 15 amino acids. V shed 1 base and J shed 12 bases, with 19 bases lying between them.

This clone was seen only a few times. This rearrangement joins TRBV11-2 to TRBJ2-2; D gene unclear. With 5 bases removed from V and 6 bases from J, the gap between germline ends came to 7 bases. Looked up from germline, CDR1 is SGHAT and CDR2 is FQNNGV. The CDR3 spans 12 residues. The CDR3 nucleotides read TGTGCCAGCAGCGCCTTAGCCGGGGAGCTGTTTTTT. Translation gives CASSALAGELFF.

This clone was observed a handful of times. The chain is built from TRBV7-9 and TRBJ1-2; maybe TRBD1 (5 bases). The CDR3 runs to 14 residues. Germline V gene sequence: CDR1 SEHNR, CDR2 FQNEAQ (reference sequence). Trimming stripped 5 bases from V and 9 bases from J, with 19 bases between. CDR3 DNA: TGTGCCAGCAGCCACGGCACAGGCGGTGTGAGCTACACCTTC. Encoded protein: CASSHGTGGVSYTF.

Regarding this clone: The junction does not match germline at one end; this may be a read error. The chain uses TRBV7-2 and TRBJ2-5, with D maybe TRBD2 (5 bases). Germline V gene sequence: CDR1 SGHTA, CDR2 FQGNSA. This CDR3 is 14 amino acids long. CDR3 DNA sequence: TGTGCCAGCAGCCTAGCACAATCCCCAGAGACCCAGTACTTC. Translated, it gives CASSLAQSPETQYF.

The genes are TRBV2 and TRBJ1-5, with no clear D. Germline values: CDR1 SNHLY, CDR2 FYNNEI. The CDR3 has 17 residues. V was trimmed by 3 bases and J by 0 bases, leaving 15 bases between them. The CDR3 DNA is TGTGCCAGCAGTGAGGGAATTGATTACTATAGCAATCAGCCCCAGCATTTT. Encoded protein: CASSEGIDYYSNQPQHF.

This clone was seen more than once but under ten times. This chain connects TRBV5-1 to TRBJ1-5; tentatively, D is TRBD1 (5 bases). There are 14 residues in the CDR3. V was clipped by 0 bases and J by 6 bases, with 10 bases between them. The germline CDR1 and CDR2 sequences are SGHRS and YFSETQ. The CDR3 loop reads CASSLDGGGQPQHF. The CDR3 DNA is TGCGCCAGCAGCTTGGATGGGGGGGGTCAGCCCCAGCATTTT.

The chain combines TRBV19 with TRBJ2-1, with D tentatively TRBD2 (6 bases). There are 13 residues in the CDR3. With 6 bases removed from V and 8 bases from J, the gap between germline ends came to 14 bases. Per the germline V gene, CDR1 is LNHDA and CDR2 is SQIVND (reference sequence). Here the CDR3 reads CASRTSLFHEQFF. The CDR3 DNA sequence: TGTGCCAGTAGGACTAGTCTCTTCCATGAGCAGTTCTTC.

This clone is medium-sized by share. The gene calls are TRBV2 and TRBJ2-1, with D possibly matching TRBD1 (5 bases). The CDR3 sequence is 13 residues long. From germline, CDR1 is SNHLY and CDR2 FYNNEI. Trimming left V 6 bases short and J 8 bases short, with 14 bases between. CDR3 DNA: TGTGCCAGCAGAGGGGCCGTCGTCGATGAGCAGTTCTTC. Its protein is CASRGAVVDEQFF.

V and J are TRBV5-1 and TRBJ1-1; D gene ambiguous. The CDR3 totals 15 residues. CDR1 SGHRS and CDR2 YFSETQ come from the germline V gene. V shed 3 bases and J shed 0 bases, with 12 bases lying between them. The CDR3 loop reads CASSSGGRMNTEAFF. In DNA form, the CDR3 reads TGCGCCAGCAGCTCTGGAGGACGGATGAACACTGAAGCTTTCTTT.

The chain couples TRBV7-9 to TRBJ1-1, with D hard to call. Germline assignment: CDR1 SEHNR and CDR2 FQNEAQ (reference sequence). The CDR3 contains 13 residues. The ends were cut back, 2 bases at V and 2 bases at J, with 6 bases in the middle. The CDR3 here is CASSLNSNTEAFF. As DNA, the CDR3 is TGTGCCAGCAGCTTAAACAGCAACACTGAAGCTTTCTTT. The full variable domain, rest sourced from reference TRBV7-9 and TRBJ1-1, is DTGVSQNPRHKITKRGQNVTFRCDPISEHNRLYWYRQTLGQGPEFLTYFQNEAQLEKSRLLSDRFSAERPKGSFSTLEIQRTEQGDSAMYLCASSLNSNTEAFFGQGTRLTVV.

V is TRBV11-1 and J is TRBJ1-1, with D maybe TRBD1 (6 bases). Germline values: CDR1 SGHAT, CDR2 FQDESV (reference sequence). The CDR3 contains 14 residues. V gave up 7 bases and J gave up 1 base, with 13 bases separating them. This chain's CDR3 is CASNLDRWNTEAFF. In DNA, the CDR3 is TGTGCCAGCAACCTGGACAGATGGAACACTGAAGCTTTCTTT.

The chain joins TRBV4-1 to TRBJ1-5, with a possible D match to TRBD1 (5 bases). This CDR3 region has 17 residues. In germline, CDR1 is MGHRA, CDR2 YSYEKL. Trimming cost V 1 base and J 7 bases, with 20 bases left between them. In nucleotides, the CDR3 is TGCGCCAGCAGCCAAGGGGGGACCCGAGGATTAGTCCAGCCCCAGCATTTT. This codes for CASSQGGTRGLVQPQHF.

CDR3 sequence reads: CASSSRDRVIGELFF. DNA of the CDR3: TGTGCCAGCAGCAGCCGGGACAGGGTGATCGGGGAGCTGTTTTTT. The rearrangement joins TRBV9 to TRBJ2-2; 9 bases fit TRBD1. Germline CDR1 and CDR2: SGDLS and YYNGEE. CDR3 length: 15 residues. Trimming took 4 bases from V and 7 from J; bases not matched to a gene: 8.

V is TRBV19 and J is TRBJ2-7; 9 bases match TRBD1. CDR3 length: 15 amino acids. CDR1 is LNHDA and CDR2 is SQIVND in the germline V gene (reference sequence). The J segment lost 3 bases and the V segment lost 5 bases, leaving 8 bases of the junction unmatched. The CDR3 loop is CASSVGGTGFYEQYF. In nucleotides, the CDR3 is TGTGCCAGTAGTGTCGGCGGGACAGGGTTCTACGAGCAGTACTTC.

The chain uses TRBV19 and TRBJ2-1; D remains unclear. Germline assignment: CDR1 LNHDA and CDR2 SQIVND (reference sequence). The CDR3 runs 12 residues. V was shortened by 3 bases and J by 6 bases, with 6 bases between the two germline ends. The CDR3 protein is CASSMMGNEQFF. The CDR3 nucleotides read TGTGCCAGTAGTATGATGGGCAATGAGCAGTTCTTC.